This T cell receptor (beta chain) is from a study of cytomegalovirus exposure and HLA in healthy donors. The donors were healthy bone marrow donors. The junction had 11 bases not matched to a gene; V was cut back by 4 bases and J by 3 bases. The CDR3 is 16 residues long. Looked up from germline, CDR1 is SGHRS and CDR2 is YFSETQ. PCR primers comprised 60 Vbeta and 13 Jbeta primers. TCRdb keeps only in-frame clones here, not all; method: immunoSEQ multiplex PCR. Of around 70,000 clones in the sample, 72% are singletons; the top ten hold roughly 4.9%. This receptor was obtained from a man between 60 and 75 years old in good health and CMV-seropositive. Sequenced input: PBMCs. The chain links TRBV5-1 to TRBJ2-7; 9 bases match TRBD1. The CDR3 coding sequence is TGCGCCAGCAGCCAGAACCCCGGGACAGGGTACTACGAGCAGTACTTC. It yields the protein CASSQNPGTGYYEQYF.